This T cell receptor (beta chain) was documented in a study of cytomegalovirus exposure and HLA in healthy donors. Note on this clone: As yet, its antigen is unknown.

13 Jbeta primers and 60 Vbeta primers were used for the PCR. Assay: immunoSEQ multiplex PCR; the TCRdb copy retains only in-frame clones and omits some. Among about 180,000 clones listed, about 80% were seen once. Overall study results and limits: The study had only CMV serostatus as immune exposure information. Most subjects had HLA-A and HLA-B alleles reportedly predicted accurately by TCR beta sequences. In an earlier analysis, about 87% or about 30%: the productive usage of most TCR beta V segments. Later analysis revealed greater clonal expansion in HLA-associated TCR beta chains than in equally common others.

The sequence was obtained from a woman in her thirties in good health and CMV-seronegative. The sample was PBMCs.

The CDR3 region is CASSKDRGATDTQYF. The DNA for the CDR3 is TGCGCCAGCAGCAAGGACAGGGGTGCAACAGATACGCAGTATTTT. The chain links TRBV5-1 to TRBJ2-3, with 9 bases aligning to TRBD1. CDR1 SGHRS and CDR2 YFSETQ come from the germline V gene. The ends lost 4 bases at V and 3 bases at J; junction bases unmatched: 6. The length of the CDR3 is 15 residues.